These 31 T cell receptor beta chains share one sample of origin, sequenced in a study of cytomegalovirus exposure and HLA in healthy donors. It was with 60 Vbeta and 13 Jbeta primers that the PCR ran. Sequencing was performed with immunoSEQ multiplex PCR; in TCRdb, only in-frame clones are kept and a portion is missing. The data show roughly 140,000 clones, about four fifths seen once. What was sequenced was PBMCs. All receptors derive from a man aged 25 to 40 in good health and CMV-seropositive.

The chain uses TRBV18 and TRBJ1-4; D may be TRBD1 (5 bases). Germline V gives CDR1 KGHSH, CDR2 LQKENI. The CDR3 consists of 14 residues. V lost 3 bases to trimming and J lost 5 bases, with 10 bases between them. The CDR3, as DNA: TGTGCCAGCTCACCGAGTCGGGGGAATGAAAAACTGTTTTTT. Translating it yields CASSPSRGNEKLFF.

This clone has more than one count but fewer than ten. The chain recombines TRBV28 with TRBJ1-2; tentatively, D is TRBD1 (6 bases). The germline V gene encodes CDR1 MDHEN and CDR2 SYDVKM. With 4 bases removed from V and 8 bases from J, the gap between germline ends came to 17 bases. This CDR3 contains 14 residues. The CDR3 DNA sequence: TGTGCCAGCAGTTATGCCGGGACACCCGGCGGCTACACCTTC. It specifies CASSYAGTPGGYTF.

This clone was seen once. This sequence joins TRBV9 and TRBJ2-1; a weak D match, TRBD2 (6 bases). The V gene lost 3 bases and the J gene lost 2 bases, with 12 bases spanning the gap. This CDR3 is 15 amino acids long. Germline CDR1 reads SGDLS; CDR2 reads YYNGEE. The CDR3 loop reads CASSGYSGTYNEQFF. The CDR3 nucleotides are TGTGCCAGCAGCGGATATAGCGGTACCTACAATGAGCAGTTCTTC.

This sequence joins TRBV5-1 and TRBJ2-3, with D possibly matching TRBD2 (6 bases). The CDR3 spans 16 residues. Germline values: CDR1 SGHRS, CDR2 YFSETQ. V was cut by 3 bases and J by 4 bases, with 18 bases left in between. CDR3 region: CASSSPGLSRADTQYF. The CDR3 DNA follows: TGCGCCAGCAGCTCACCGGGACTTAGCAGGGCAGATACGCAGTATTTT.

This clone was recorded a few times. This chain joins TRBV7-2 and TRBJ2-1, with D hard to call. V lost 0 bases, J lost 1 base, and 7 bases lay in between. The length of the CDR3 is 15 residues. From germline, CDR1 is SGHTA and CDR2 FQGNSA. The CDR3: CASSLARSSYNEQFF. The CDR3 nucleotides are TGTGCCAGCAGCTTAGCCAGGTCTTCCTACAATGAGCAGTTCTTC.

V usage is TRBV19 and J usage is TRBJ2-7; D possibly corresponds to TRBD2 (5 bases). The ends were cut back, 1 base at V and 2 bases at J, with 15 bases in the middle. CDR1 and CDR2 (germline): LNHDA, SQIVND (reference sequence). This CDR3 is 16 amino acids long. The CDR3: CASSIAGINTPYEQYF. The CDR3 nucleotides are TGTGCCAGTAGTATAGCCGGGATTAACACCCCCTACGAGCAGTACTTC.

V gene TRBV7-9 combines with J gene TRBJ2-7, with TRBD1 matching over 8 bases. V dropped 5 bases and J dropped 7; count of bases not matched to a gene: 7. CDR3 length equals 13 residues. CDR1 is SEHNR and CDR2 is FQNEAQ in the germline V gene (reference sequence). The CDR3 bases are TGTGCCAGCAGCCCGCAGGGGGCGGGTGAGCAGTACTTC. Translating it yields CASSPQGAGEQYF.

This clone was recorded only once. This rearrangement joins TRBV4-1 to TRBJ2-3, with TRBD2 matching 10 bases. V shed 0 bases, J shed 1 base, and the junction held 4 bases outside the gene matches. Germline V gene lookup returns CDR1 MGHRA and CDR2 YSYEKL. This CDR3 is 17 amino acids long. The CDR3 sequence: CASSQELLAGGTDTQYF. CDR3 DNA sequence: TGCGCCAGCAGCCAAGAGCTGCTAGCGGGAGGCACAGATACGCAGTATTTT.

V is TRBV6-1 and J is TRBJ2-1; a possible D gene is TRBD2 (5 bases). V shed 7 bases and J shed 4 bases, with 17 bases lying between them. The CDR3 loop spans 15 amino acids. Germline V gene lookup returns CDR1 MNHNS and CDR2 SASEGT. The CDR3 bases are TGTGCCAGCAAAAACTCCGGGAACACTTACAATGAGCAGTTCTTC. This codes for CASKNSGNTYNEQFF.

This clone appeared a single time. This chain uses TRBV19 with TRBJ1-4, with a tentative D call TRBD1 (5 bases). V lost 4 bases to trimming and J lost 5 bases, with 17 bases between them. This CDR3 is built from 16 residues. Germline assignment: CDR1 LNHDA and CDR2 SQIVND (reference sequence). The CDR3 DNA sequence: TGTGCCAGTAGTAGTCATGCGGGGGTGTTCAATGAAAAACTGTTTTTT. Its protein product is CASSSHAGVFNEKLFF.

The chain couples TRBV5-1 to TRBJ2-3; tentative D call: TRBD1 (6 bases). Germline CDR1 and CDR2: SGHRS and YFSETQ. This CDR3 is 15 amino acids long. V lost 4 bases, J lost 2 bases, and 14 bases lay in between. The CDR3 DNA reads as TGCGCCAGCAGCGCCCACAGGGTAGACACAGATACGCAGTATTTT. This encodes CASSAHRVDTDTQYF.

J is TRBJ2-7 and V is TRBV4-1; the D gene is possibly TRBD1 (6 bases). The CDR3 length is 15 residues. The V gene lost 4 bases and the J gene lost 2 bases, with 15 bases spanning the gap. Germline CDR1 MGHRA, CDR2 YSYEKL. The CDR3 is CASSRPDSPTYEQYF. CDR3 sequence (DNA): TGCGCCAGCAGCCGACCGGACAGTCCAACCTACGAGCAGTACTTC.

This chain uses TRBV4-1 with TRBJ2-1; D perhaps matches TRBD2 (5 bases). Germline-derived CDR1 and CDR2 are MGHRA and YSYEKL. This CDR3 is 15 amino acids long. The germline V and J ends were trimmed by 0 bases and 4 bases, with 10 bases remaining between them. The DNA of the CDR3 is TGCGCCAGCAGCCAAGACAGGACTTATTACAATGAGCAGTTCTTC. Encoded protein: CASSQDRTYYNEQFF.

The chain recombines TRBV7-7 with TRBJ2-2; the match to TRBD1 covers 9 bases. The ends lost 6 bases at V and 4 bases at J; junction bases unmatched: 6. Germline-derived CDR1 and CDR2 are SSHAT and FNYEAQ (reference sequence). This CDR3 has 15 residues. The DNA of the CDR3 is TGTGCCAGCAGTTCACAGGGGGCCGGCACCGGGGAGCTGTTTTTT. Translation: CASSSQGAGTGELFF. The entire variable domain, with the rest obtained from reference TRBV7-7 and TRBJ2-2, is as follows: GAGVSQSPRYKVTKRGQDVTLRCDPISSHATLYWYQQALGQGPEFLTYFNYEAQPDKSGLPSDRFSAERPEGSISTLTIQRTEQRDSAMYRCASSSQGAGTGELFFGEGSRLTVL.

This clone was recorded once. V usage is TRBV19 and J usage is TRBJ2-1; the D gene is possibly TRBD2 (7 bases). Germline loops: CDR1 LNHDA, CDR2 SQIVND (reference sequence). The CDR3 loop spans 15 amino acids. Deletions cut 4 bases from V and 8 bases from J, with 18 bases between. The CDR3 sequence: CASSSGGAGRDEQFF. CDR3 coding DNA: TGTGCCAGTAGTAGTGGGGGGGCCGGTAGGGATGAGCAGTTCTTC.

J is TRBJ1-1 and V is TRBV27; unclear D gene. The CDR3 extends over 17 amino acids. Trimming removed 3 bases at V and 1 base at J, with 18 bases between. Germline loops: CDR1 MNHEY, CDR2 SMNVEV (reference sequence). CDR3 residues: CASSFSLGFAGNTEAFF. CDR3 nucleotides: TGTGCCAGCAGTTTCTCGTTGGGCTTTGCCGGGAACACTGAAGCTTTCTTT.

The V gene is TRBV5-1, the J gene TRBJ2-6; weak D call: TRBD1 (5 bases). The germline V and J ends were trimmed by 2 bases and 2 bases, with 8 bases remaining between them. The CDR3 loop spans 15 amino acids. The germline CDR1 and CDR2 sequences are SGHRS and YFSETQ. This chain's CDR3 is CASSFTGTGANVLTF. CDR3 nucleotides: TGCGCCAGCAGCTTTACAGGAACTGGGGCCAACGTCCTGACTTTC.

The V and J genes are TRBV30 and TRBJ2-7; possibly TRBD2 for D (5 bases). V lost 1 base and J lost 7, with 8 bases in between. CDR3 length: 11 residues. CDR1 and CDR2 (germline): GTSNPN, SVGIG (reference sequence). CDR3: CAWSADSEQYF. In nucleotides, the CDR3 is TGTGCCTGGAGTGCGGACTCTGAGCAGTACTTC.

V is TRBV30 and J is TRBJ2-3, with 8 bases that match TRBD1. CDR1 is GTSNPN, CDR2 SVGIG, per germline (reference sequence). V lost 6 bases to trimming and J lost 0 bases; unmatched junction nucleotides: 5. The CDR3 has 14 residues. The chain's CDR3 is CACVQGGSTDTQYF. The CDR3 bases are TGTGCCTGTGTACAGGGGGGAAGCACAGATACGCAGTATTTT.

This clone was counted between two and nine times. The V gene is TRBV29-1, the J gene TRBJ2-3, with 7 bases that match TRBD2. V lost 4 bases to trimming and J lost 0 bases; unmatched junction nucleotides: 10. CDR1 SQVTM and CDR2 ANQGSEA come from the germline V gene. CDR3 length: 16 residues. CDR3 nucleotide sequence: TGCAGCGTTGGTAGGACTAGAACTGATAGCACAGATACGCAGTATTTT. Translation gives CSVGRTRTDSTDTQYF.

V is TRBV19 and J is TRBJ1-5; 8 bases are shared with TRBD1. Germline V gene lookup returns CDR1 LNHDA and CDR2 SQIVND (reference sequence). The CDR3 extends over 16 amino acids. The V gene end was trimmed by 5 bases and the J gene end by 1 base; junction bases not matched to a gene: 7. This chain's CDR3 is CASSPGQGWSNQPQHF. The CDR3 DNA is TGTGCCAGTAGTCCTGGACAGGGTTGGAGCAATCAGCCCCAGCATTTT.

This chain links TRBV5-1 with TRBJ2-2; 7 bases map to TRBD1. V trimming: 5 bases; J trimming: 1 base; junction bases outside the gene matches: 5. Germline CDR1 SGHRS, CDR2 YFSETQ. This CDR3 has 15 amino acids. The CDR3 DNA follows: TGCGCCAGCAGTAAGGGACAGCTGAACACCGGGGAGCTGTTTTTT. It encodes CASSKGQLNTGELFF.

The V call is TRBV27, the J call TRBJ2-7; D possibly corresponds to TRBD2 (5 bases). This CDR3 contains 13 residues. Trimming shortened V by 0 bases and J by 5 bases, and 8 bases separated the two germline ends. CDR1 and CDR2 from the germline V gene are MNHEY and SMNVEV (reference sequence). The CDR3 here is CASSLSGEHEQYF. DNA of the CDR3: TGTGCCAGCAGTTTATCCGGGGAGCACGAGCAGTACTTC.

Judged by abundance, this clone is medium-sized. The chain links TRBV5-4 to TRBJ1-3; TRBD1 aligns across 8 bases. Germline CDR1 SGHNT, CDR2 YYREEE (reference sequence). The CDR3 covers 15 residues. The V segment lost 0 bases and the J segment 2 bases; nucleotides outside the gene matches: 1. In DNA, the CDR3 is TGTGCCAGCAGCTTGGACAGGGGGACTGGAAACACCATATATTTT. Its translation is CASSLDRGTGNTIYF. Full variable domain (rest looked up from reference TRBV5-4 and TRBJ1-3): ETGVTQSPTHLIKTRGQQVTLRCSSQSGHNTVSWYQQALGQGPQFIFQYYREEENGRGNFPPRFSGLQFPNYSSELNVNALELDDSALYLCASSLDRGTGNTIYFGEGSWLTVV.

On this clone itself: The same CDR3 is also encoded by other DNA sequences in this sample. The chain is built from TRBV7-9 and TRBJ2-1; no clear D gene. The CDR3 has 13 residues. V was pared by 2 bases and J by 10 bases, with 12 bases between. Looked up from germline, CDR1 is SEHNR and CDR2 is FQNEAQ (reference sequence). The CDR3, as DNA: TGTGCCAGCAGCTTACCGCCTACTTGGGAGCAGTTCTTC. It yields the protein CASSLPPTWEQFF.

This sequence joins TRBV27 and TRBJ1-2; D gene unclear. The V gene lost 3 bases and the J gene lost 8 bases, with 13 bases spanning the gap. The CDR3 covers 13 residues. Germline loops: CDR1 MNHEY, CDR2 SMNVEV (reference sequence). DNA for the CDR3: TGTGCCAGCAGTTTCTCGGGGTATGACGGCTACACCTTC. It codes for CASSFSGYDGYTF.

The V gene is TRBV19, the J gene TRBJ2-7, with D unresolved. With 6 bases removed from V and 2 bases from J, the gap between germline ends came to 11 bases. Germline CDR1 and CDR2: LNHDA and SQIVND (reference sequence). The CDR3 sequence is 13 residues long. CDR3 nucleotide sequence: TGTGCCAGTAGGACAATCCAAGCCTACGAGCAGTACTTC. Translation gives CASRTIQAYEQYF.

This chain joins TRBV7-2 and TRBJ2-5; TRBD1 matches at 10 bases. CDR1 is SGHTA and CDR2 is FQGNSA in the germline V gene. V lost 2 bases and J lost 4; bases outside the gene matches: 4. The CDR3 length is 15 residues. The CDR3 sequence is CASSLRTGGRETQYF. CDR3 sequence (DNA): TGTGCCAGCAGCTTAAGGACAGGGGGTAGAGAGACCCAGTACTTC.

The chain has TRBV5-3 and TRBJ1-6; D not certain. TRBV5-3 is flagged as an ORF with uncertain function. This CDR3 region has 11 residues. V lost 4 bases and J lost 6, with 2 bases in between. The CDR3 protein is CARSLNSPLHF. CDR3 nucleotide sequence: TGTGCCAGAAGCCTTAATTCACCCCTCCACTTT.

This clone occurred once. The chain employs TRBV4-3 and TRBJ2-4, with D perhaps matching TRBD1 (5 bases). Trimming pared 0 bases from V and 1 base from J, leaving 13 bases between. The CDR3 covers 17 residues. Per the germline V gene, CDR1 is LGHNA and CDR2 is YSLEER. CDR3 sequence (DNA): TGCGCCAGCAGCCAAGAAATTAGACCAGGGGCCAAAAACATTCAGTACTTC. Amino acids: CASSQEIRPGAKNIQYF.

This clone showed up just once. This rearrangement joins TRBV5-1 to TRBJ2-5; 8 nucleotides match TRBD1. V was clipped by 4 bases and J by 4 bases; unmatched bases: 3. The CDR3 spans 13 residues. Germline V gene data show CDR1 as SGHRS and CDR2 as YFSETQ. The CDR3 DNA sequence: TGCGCCAGCAGCCCACAGGGGGTAGAGACCCAGTACTTC. It encodes CASSPQGVETQYF.